Below are 25 T cell receptor beta chains sequenced from a single sample in a study of blood T cell repertoires in COVID-19. Only in-frame clones appear in the TCRdb table, and some are missing; sequencing was by immunoSEQ multiplex PCR. The repertoire has approximately 240,000 clones, 80% to 90% of them found once; the top ten carry 18%. The sample was peripheral blood. These receptors came from a woman aged 80 or over with active or convalescent COVID-19.

J is TRBJ2-4 and V is TRBV7-2; TRBD1 aligns across 7 bases. This CDR3 region has 19 residues. Germline V gives CDR1 SGHTA, CDR2 FQGNSA. With 3 bases clipped from V and 1 base from J, the junction kept 15 bases outside the gene matches. The CDR3 DNA follows: TGTGCCAGCAGCTTCTTTCGAGCCCAGACAGGGTGGGCCAAAAACATTCAGTACTTC. It is translated as CASSFFRAQTGWAKNIQYF.

The chain joins TRBV3-1 (or the pseudogene TRBV3-2) to TRBJ1-2; D unclear. The germline V gene has CDR1 LGHDT and CDR2 YNNKEL (reference sequence). The V end was cut by 1 base, the J end by 0 bases, with 9 bases between. The CDR3 contains 15 residues. CDR3 region: CASSQAPRANYGYTF. The CDR3 bases are TGTGCCAGCAGCCAAGCTCCTAGAGCTAACTATGGCTACACCTTC.

CDR3 sequence: CASGQSYNSPLHF. The CDR3 DNA reads as TGTGCCAGCGGACAGTCTTATAATTCACCCCTCCACTTT. This chain links TRBV3-1 (or the pseudogene TRBV3-2) with TRBJ1-6; weak D call: TRBD1 (6 bases). The CDR3 loop spans 13 amino acids. The germline V gene has CDR1 LGHDT and CDR2 YNNKEL (reference sequence). V lost 8 bases, J lost 4 bases, and 9 bases lay in between.

The V and J genes are TRBV4-1 and TRBJ2-3; 9 bases agree with TRBD2. Germline-derived CDR1 and CDR2 are MGHRA and YSYEKL. V shed 4 bases, J shed 0 bases, and the junction held 8 bases outside the gene matches. CDR3 size: 17 residues. The CDR3, as DNA: TGCGCCAGCAGCCCCCGGGGTAGCGGGAGTAGCACAGATACGCAGTATTTT. Protein: CASSPRGSGSSTDTQYF.

The chain has TRBV5-1 and TRBJ1-2; D not resolved. The CDR3 has 14 residues. Germline V gives CDR1 SGHRS, CDR2 YFSETQ. Between the trimmed V and J ends, which lost 1 base and 5 bases, there was a span of 12 bases. The CDR3 nucleotides are TGCGCCAGCAGCTTGAACAGCCTCTCTTATGGCTACACCTTC. Its protein product is CASSLNSLSYGYTF.

The genes are TRBV3-1 (or the pseudogene TRBV3-2) and TRBJ1-1; D is undetermined. The germline V and J ends were trimmed by 4 bases and 1 base, with 10 bases remaining between them. Germline values: CDR1 LGHDT, CDR2 YNNKEL (reference sequence). This CDR3 comprises 14 residues. The CDR3 DNA is TGTGCCAGCAGCCCTGGCCCTGGGAACACTGAAGCTTTCTTT. Encoded protein: CASSPGPGNTEAFF.

This chain joins TRBV11-3 and TRBJ2-5; perhaps TRBD2 as D (7 bases). Trimming removed 5 bases from V and 4 bases from J, with 20 bases in between. This CDR3 contains 16 residues. Germline CDR1 is SGHNT and CDR2 is YENEEA. CDR3 bases: TGTGCCAGCAGCCTAGGTGGGGGGGCCGTCGGAGAGACCCAGTACTTC. This encodes CASSLGGGAVGETQYF.

The chain employs TRBV3-1 (or the pseudogene TRBV3-2) and TRBJ2-3, with D possibly matching TRBD2 (6 bases). With 3 bases removed from V and 0 bases from J, the gap between germline ends came to 19 bases. This CDR3 has 18 residues. Germline CDR1 and CDR2: LGHDT and YNNKEL (reference sequence). The CDR3 reads CASSHRIGGAASTDTQYF. CDR3 in DNA: TGTGCCAGCAGCCACCGAATAGGCGGGGCAGCTAGCACAGATACGCAGTATTTT.

The V call is TRBV5-1, the J call TRBJ1-1, with TRBD1 matching 10 bases. Per germline, CDR1 SGHRS and CDR2 YFSETQ. The CDR3 runs to 15 residues. Trimming cost V 4 bases and J 1 base; bases outside gene matches: 4. Here the CDR3 reads CASSKDRGANTEAFF. Here the CDR3 DNA reads TGCGCCAGCAGCAAGGACAGGGGGGCGAACACTGAAGCTTTCTTT. Variable domain in full (rest from reference TRBV5-1 and TRBJ1-1): KAGVTQTPRYLIKTRGQQVTLSCSPISGHRSVSWYQQTPGQGLQFLFEYFSETQRNKGNFPGRFSGRQFSNSRSEMNVSTLELGDSALYLCASSKDRGANTEAFFGQGTRLTVV.

In this sample, this clone turned up a few times. The chain joins TRBV30 to TRBJ1-5; tentative D call: TRBD1 (5 bases). CDR1 is GTSNPN, CDR2 SVGIG, per germline (reference sequence). This CDR3 is 12 amino acids long. V shed 3 bases and J shed 5 bases, with 8 bases lying between them. The CDR3, as DNA: TGTGCCTGGAGCCGGGGGGATCAGCCCCAGCATTTT. This codes for CAWSRGDQPQHF.

The V and J genes are TRBV4-1 and TRBJ1-2; the D gene is possibly TRBD1 (5 bases). From germline, CDR1 is MGHRA and CDR2 YSYEKL. There are 15 residues in the CDR3. The V gene lost 1 base and the J gene lost 8 bases, with 17 bases spanning the gap. CDR3 DNA: TGCGCCAGCAGCCAAGGGACCGGGCTAGGGGTCGGCTACACCTTC. It is translated as CASSQGTGLGVGYTF.

The rearrangement uses TRBV11-3 and TRBJ2-3; 7 bases line up with TRBD1. The J segment lost 4 bases and the V segment lost 6 bases, leaving 7 bases of the junction unmatched. The CDR3 covers 14 residues. CDR1 is SGHNT, CDR2 YENEEA, per germline. In DNA form, the CDR3 reads TGTGCCAGCAGAAAGACAGGGTCCGCAGATACGCAGTATTTT. Translating gives CASRKTGSADTQYF.

The CDR3 DNA reads as TGTGCCAGCAGCTTGCCTTTTTGGGGACTCGGGTATTTT. Protein: CASSLPFWGLGYF. The chain combines TRBV5-4 with TRBJ2-3; D might be TRBD2 (6 bases). V was cut by 1 base and J by 14 bases, with 17 bases left in between. The CDR3 runs 13 residues. CDR1 SGHNT and CDR2 YYREEE come from the germline V gene (reference sequence).

In its sample, this clone was seen a few times. This chain uses TRBV19 with TRBJ1-5, with 7 positions matching TRBD1. J was trimmed by 6 bases and V by 1 base; bases with no gene match: 9. The CDR3 is made up of 16 amino acids. Germline V CDR1 and CDR2: LNHDA, SQIVND (reference sequence). The CDR3 sequence is CASSIGPGGGRQPQHF. DNA for the CDR3: TGTGCCAGTAGTATAGGGCCAGGGGGAGGACGTCAGCCCCAGCATTTT.

The CDR3 loop is CASSQPLGGTGDSNSPLHF. The CDR3 DNA reads as TGCGCCAGCAGCCAACCATTGGGGGGGACAGGGGACTCGAATTCACCCCTCCACTTT. This chain connects TRBV4-1 to TRBJ1-6; 10 bases fit TRBD1. Germline CDR1 is MGHRA and CDR2 is YSYEKL. With 2 bases clipped from V and 7 bases from J, the junction kept 14 bases outside the gene matches. The CDR3 has 19 residues.

The genes are TRBV7-3 and TRBJ2-1; the D gene is possibly TRBD2 (6 bases). V dropped 5 bases and J dropped 7 bases, with 18 bases sitting between them. CDR1 SGHTA and CDR2 FQGTGA come from the germline V gene. CDR3 length equals 15 residues. The CDR3 coding sequence is TGTGCCAGCAGCCCCCGGGGCAGGGAGGATAATGAGCAGTTCTTC. As protein: CASSPRGREDNEQFF.

CDR3 in amino acids: CASSMYSVSSYNEQFF. The CDR3 nucleotides read TGTGCCAGCAGCATGTATAGCGTGAGCTCCTACAATGAGCAGTTCTTC. The chain couples TRBV7-9 to TRBJ2-1, with D tentatively TRBD2 (5 bases). The germline V gene encodes CDR1 SEHNR and CDR2 FQNEAQ (reference sequence). The CDR3 extends over 16 amino acids. Trimming stripped 5 bases from V and 0 bases from J, with 14 bases between.

For this clone: Germline is not matched at one junction end, which may reflect a read error. This chain uses TRBV5-4 with TRBJ2-7; 8 nucleotides match TRBD1. The V gene's germline CDR1 is SGHNT and CDR2 YYREEE (reference sequence). This CDR3 spans 15 amino acids. Here the CDR3 DNA reads TGTGCCAGCAGTACTTCCAGGGGGCCCTCCCACGAGCAGTACTTC. It translates to CASSTSRGPSHEQYF.

In its sample, this clone was seen once. The chain is built from TRBV6-2 or TRBV6-3 and TRBJ2-3; 8 bases match TRBD2. Trimming removed 6 bases from V and 4 bases from J; junction bases left unmatched: 15. The CDR3 consists of 17 residues. The V gene's germline CDR1 is MNHEY and CDR2 SVGEGT. The CDR3 reads CASSPVQQRGRPDTQYF. In nucleotides, the CDR3 is TGTGCCAGCAGCCCCGTGCAGCAGCGGGGGCGACCAGATACGCAGTATTTT.

The chain is built from TRBV11-2 and TRBJ1-1; perhaps TRBD1 as D (6 bases). This CDR3 has 13 amino acids. With 2 bases removed from V and 11 bases from J, the gap between germline ends came to 15 bases. Looked up from germline, CDR1 is SGHAT and CDR2 is FQNNGV. As DNA, the CDR3 is TGTGCCAGCAGCTTACCCAGGGGTTCTATGGCTTTCTTT. This gives the protein CASSLPRGSMAFF.

The chain is built from TRBV4-2 and TRBJ2-2; no clear D. CDR1 is LGHNA, CDR2 YNFKEQ, per germline. The CDR3 totals 16 residues. Trimming removed 4 bases at V and 2 bases at J, with 14 bases between. The CDR3 protein is CASSPGVLANTGELFF. CDR3 nucleotide sequence: TGTGCCAGCAGCCCCGGAGTGTTAGCCAACACCGGGGAGCTGTTTTTT.

This chain joins TRBV19 and TRBJ1-6; D is ambiguous. The V gene lost 2 bases and the J gene lost 4 bases, with 9 bases spanning the gap. CDR1 and CDR2 from the germline V gene are LNHDA and SQIVND (reference sequence). There are 15 residues in the CDR3. CDR3 region: CASSILGQYNSPLHF. The CDR3 region has the DNA TGTGCCAGTAGTATACTTGGGCAGTATAATTCACCCCTCCACTTT.

The chain uses TRBV5-1 and TRBJ2-5; D might be TRBD1 (6 bases). Trimming pared 5 bases from V and 9 bases from J, leaving 17 bases between. The CDR3 runs 13 residues. The V gene's germline CDR1 is SGHRS and CDR2 YFSETQ. This CDR3 reads CASSPEGHGAQYF. CDR3 in DNA: TGCGCCAGCAGTCCCGAGGGACATGGGGCCCAGTACTTC.

The V call is TRBV7-9, the J call TRBJ2-3; 14 nucleotides line up with TRBD2. Germline V gene data show CDR1 as SEHNR and CDR2 as FQNEAQ (reference sequence). V trimming: 5 bases; J trimming: 3 bases; junction bases outside the gene matches: 7. This CDR3 region has 17 residues. CDR3 bases: TGTGCCAGCAGCCGCGGGACTAGCGGGAGCTGGACAGATACGCAGTATTTT. The encoded protein is CASSRGTSGSWTDTQYF. The entire variable domain, with the rest obtained from reference TRBV7-9 and TRBJ2-3, is as follows: DTGVSQNPRHKITKRGQNVTFRCDPISEHNRLYWYRQTLGQGPEFLTYFQNEAQLEKSRLLSDRFSAERPKGSFSTLEIQRTEQGDSAMYLCASSRGTSGSWTDTQYFGPGTRLTVL.

V and J are TRBV24-1 and TRBJ2-2, with a possible D match to TRBD1 (6 bases). The CDR3 runs 17 residues. Trimming took off 9 bases at V and 4 bases at J, with 23 bases between the two ends. Germline loops: CDR1 KGHDR, CDR2 SFDVKD. This CDR3 reads CATPLRDTHLSTGELFF. In nucleotides, the CDR3 is TGTGCCACCCCACTCCGGGACACACACCTGAGCACCGGGGAGCTGTTTTTT.